This T cell receptor (beta chain) was identified during a study of T-cell memory formation after mild COVID-19. General study results and limits: Later expanders leaned CD4+, whereas day 15 to 85 contracting clones were balanced CD4/CD8. CM and EM subsets held most contracting CD4+ clones; EMRA held CD8+ ones.

MiXCR, run by TCRdb on the 5' RACE reads, gives a single entry per CDR3 protein. The sample shows 85,000 to 120,000 distinct CDR3 sequences, over 15% of them seen only once. CDR3 size: 15 residues. V shed 0 bases and J shed 8 bases, with 14 bases lying between them. Germline values: CDR1 LGHDT, CDR2 YNNKEL (reference sequence). A few counts support this clonotype. What it binds is unknown. The chain joins TRBV3-1 to TRBJ2-1; TRBD2 might be the D (6 bases). The clonotype originates from an adult woman who had mild COVID-19 (a few samples of this study predate the infection). Cell type and time point are not known. The sequenced sample was PBMCs or a T cell subset sorted from them (not recorded which). CDR3 coding DNA: TGTGCCAGCAGCCAAGAACCCGCGGGAAACTATGAGCAGTTCTTC. This encodes CASSQEPAGNYEQFF.